Included here is one TCR beta chain sequence, with context. The entry originates in a study of sequential checkpoint blockade in melanoma. Treatment meaning: randomized to nivolumab then ipilimumab (arm A) or the reverse (arm B). From germline, CDR1 is KGHSY and CDR2 FQNENV. The CDR3 covers 14 residues. V lost 2 bases and J lost 7; bases outside the gene matches: 5. TCRdb keeps only in-frame clones here, not all; method: immunoSEQ multiplex PCR. The sample includes some 5,100 clones, 70% to 85% seen only once; the top ten take around three fifths. Sequencing used CD8+ T cells sorted from blood (inferred from file names), obtained from a patient given nivolumab and ipilimumab in sequence. The receptor's source is a human donor with melanoma. This chain links TRBV16 with TRBJ1-2; TRBD1 aligns across 9 bases. The CDR3: CASSQLQGAGGYTF. For the CDR3, the DNA is TGTGCCAGCAGCCAACTACAGGGGGCTGGTGGCTACACCTTC. The variable domain in full, completed from reference TRBV16 and TRBJ1-2, reads GEEVAQTPKHLVRGEGQKAKLYCAPIKGHSYVFWYQQVLKNEFKFLISFQNENVFDETGMPKERFSAKCLPNSPCSLEIQATKLEDSAVYFCASSQLQGAGGYTFGSGTRLTVV.